This is a list of T cell receptor beta chains from one sample in a study of blood T cell repertoires in COVID-19. Using immunoSEQ multiplex PCR, the repertoire was profiled, and TCRdb retains in-frame clones only, with some absent. Of 250,000 to 300,000 clones in the sample, around 90% are singletons; the top ten hold 1.1%. The sample comprised PBMCs or T cells enriched from blood (not recorded which). These receptors were collected from a woman aged 25 to 39 who had recovered from COVID-19. CDR3s include the opening cysteine and the closing phenylalanine or tryptophan. D genes are given only for firm matches. Some rows mark clone size as missing; the rest say once, few, many or name a class of expanded clone.

>-|TRBV2|-|TRBJ1-2
TGTGCCAGCAGTGAAGTAGGGGTAGCCTATGGCTACACCTTC
CASSEVGVAYGYTF
>-|TRBV12-1|once|TRBJ1-6
TGTGCCAGCAGCTCGTACCCCGGGACAGGGAGAAGGTATACCGATAATTCACCCCTCCACTTT
CASSSYPGTGRRYTDNSPLHF
>-|TRBV7-8|-|TRBJ2-1
TGTGCCAGCAGCTTAGCTCGACGGAGGACCGGGGGTGAGCAGTTCTTC
CASSLARRRTGGEQFF
>-|TRBV19|-|TRBJ2-1
TGTGCCAGTTTAGGGCAGGGGCAGGTCGGGACTACCTCTAATGAGCAGTTCTTC
CASLGQGQVGTTSNEQFF
>TRBD1|TRBV19|once|TRBJ1-5
TGTGCCAGTAGTATGCCCTGGACAGGGGAACAGCCCCAGCATTTT
CASSMPWTGEQPQHF
>TRBD2|TRBV6-2/TRBV6-3|-|TRBJ2-5
TGTGCCAGCAGTTACGGGACTAGCATAGAGACCCAGTACTTC
CASSYGTSIETQYF
>TRBD2|TRBV5-4|-|TRBJ2-1
TGTGCCAGCAGCCTAGCGGGAGTGCACAATGAGCAGTTCTTC
CASSLAGVHNEQFF
>-|TRBV19|few|TRBJ2-1
TGTGCCAGTAGTATTTACGGCTCCTACAATGAGCAGTTCTTC
CASSIYGSYNEQFF
>-|TRBV6-6|-|TRBJ1-5
TGTGCCAGCAGTTACTCAGGGGACAATCAGCCCCAGCATTTT
CASSYSGDNQPQHF
>-|TRBV28|-|TRBJ1-3
TGTGCCAGCAGTTTATGGTGGCGGGCGAACGAAAGCAGGGGAAACACCATATATTTT
CASSLWWRANESRGNTIYF
>-|TRBV10-3|-|TRBJ2-5
TGTGCCATCAGTGCCGGGGGGCCCCAAGAGACCCAGTACTTC
CAISAGGPQETQYF
>-|TRBV4-3|-|TRBJ2-7
TGCGCCAGCAGCCAAGAACCACTGATCTCCTACGAGCAGTACTTC
CASSQEPLISYEQYF
>TRBD1|TRBV28|-|TRBJ2-2
TGTGCCAGCAGGCCCTGGACAGGGGAAACCGGGGAGCTGTTTTTT
CASRPWTGETGELFF
>-|TRBV2|-|TRBJ1-4
TGTGCCAGCAGAGAGAGACTAAGGGAAAAACTGTTTTTT
CASRERLREKLFF
>TRBD1|TRBV28|once|TRBJ1-1
TGTGCCATAGGGACAGGGGGCGCCTTGAACACTGAAGCTTTCTTT
CAIGTGGALNTEAFF
>-|TRBV10-1|few|TRBJ2-1
TGCGCCAGCAGTGAGTCCGGAGAATCCTACAATGAGCAGTTCTTC
CASSESGESYNEQFF
>-|TRBV7-3|-|TRBJ2-6
TGTGCCAGCAGCCCTTACAGGGCTGGGGCCAACGTCCTGACTTTC
CASSPYRAGANVLTF
>TRBD1|TRBV6-2/TRBV6-3|-|TRBJ2-7
TGTGCCAGCAGTTACTCTAGGGGACAGGGCTACGAGCAGTACTTC
CASSYSRGQGYEQYF
>TRBD2|TRBV27|-|TRBJ2-1
TGTGCCAGCAGTTTCCTCCCCAGCGGGAGCTCCTACAATGAGCAGTTCTTC
CASSFLPSGSSYNEQFF
>-|TRBV6-2/TRBV6-3|-|TRBJ1-1
TGTGCCAGCAGTTACTGGCAGAACACTGAAGCTTTCTTT
CASSYWQNTEAFF
>TRBD1|TRBV5-6|once|TRBJ1-1
TGTGCCAGCAGCCCGCCGGACAGGGGGGACACTGAAGCTTTCTTT
CASSPPDRGDTEAFF
>TRBD1|TRBV30|-|TRBJ2-7
TGTGCCTGGAGTGAAATAAGGGACAGGGGCCACGAGCAGTACTTC
CAWSEIRDRGHEQYF
>TRBD2|TRBV19|-|TRBJ2-7
TGTGCCAGTAGTCCACTAGCGGGAGTCTACGAGCAGTACTTC
CASSPLAGVYEQYF
>TRBD1|TRBV28|-|TRBJ1-4
TGTGCCAGCAGTCGAGGGGGCGAAAAACTGTTTTTT
CASSRGGEKLFF
>-|TRBV28|once|TRBJ1-2
TGTGCCAGCAGTCAACAGCCTAACTATGGCTACACCTTC
CASSQQPNYGYTF
>-|TRBV28|-|TRBJ1-6
TGTGCCAGCAGTTTACAGGGGCCCGACAATTCACCCCTCCACTTT
CASSLQGPDNSPLHF
>-|TRBV28|-|TRBJ1-1
TGTGCCAGCAGCGGACAGTTGAACACTGAAGCTTTCTTT
CASSGQLNTEAFF
>-|TRBV7-2|-|TRBJ2-1
TGTGCCAGCAGTCTAGGAGTATTCGATGAGCAGTTCTTC
CASSLGVFDEQFF
>TRBD2|TRBV27|few|TRBJ2-3
TGTGCCAGCAGTTTATGCGATAGGGCACCCGGACTAGCGTCCATCACAGATACGCAGTATTTT
CASSLCDRAPGLASITDTQYF
>-|TRBV6-5|-|TRBJ1-3
TGTGCCAGCAGTTACGGGACAACTGGAAACACCATATATTTT
CASSYGTTGNTIYF
>-|TRBV6-4|-|TRBJ1-2
TGTGCCAGCAGGCCGCAGGGCCGCCCTAACTATGGCTACACCTTC
CASRPQGRPNYGYTF
>TRBD2|TRBV18|-|TRBJ2-1
TGTGCCAGCTCACCACCGGGACTAGCGGGAGGCATCGTCGGAGAGCAGTTCTTC
CASSPPGLAGGIVGEQFF
>TRBD2|TRBV4-1|few|TRBJ2-2
TGCGCCAGCAGCCAAGCCAGCGGGAGGGCATCCGGGGAGCTGTTTTTT
CASSQASGRASGELFF
>-|TRBV28|-|TRBJ1-2
TGTGCCAGCAGTCCCCCCCCCGGGGGATTTCGTGGCTACACCTTC
CASSPPPGGFRGYTF
>-|TRBV7-2|-|TRBJ1-1
TGTGCCAGCAGCTTAACGAGGAACACTGAAGCTTTCTTT
CASSLTRNTEAFF
>TRBD2|TRBV2|-|TRBJ2-1
TGTGCCAGCAGTCCCGGGACTAGCCCCCGGCGGGAGCAGTTCTTC
CASSPGTSPRREQFF